A single sample gave rise to the 13 T cell receptor beta chains below, sequenced in a study of blood T cell repertoires in COVID-19. Measured with immunoSEQ multiplex PCR; TCRdb has only the in-frame clones, and not every one. The sample lists about 320,000 clones, about 83% occurring once. Input material: peripheral blood. The receptors shown here come from a woman aged 45-65 years with acute or convalescent COVID-19.

The genes are TRBV2 and TRBJ2-1; 9 nucleotides match TRBD2. This CDR3 has 15 residues. After removal of 4 bases from V and 5 bases from J, the junction contained 6 bases not matched to a gene. Germline CDR1 and CDR2: SNHLY and FYNNEI. This chain's CDR3 is CASSVSGGNHNEQFF. The DNA for the CDR3 is TGTGCCAGCAGTGTTAGCGGGGGAAACCACAATGAGCAGTTCTTC. The variable domain in full, with the rest retrieved from reference TRBV2 and TRBJ2-1, is EPEVTQTPSHQVTQMGQEVILRCVPISNHLYFYWYRQILGQKVEFLVSFYNNEISEKSEIFDDQFSVERPDGSNFTLKIRSTKLEDSAMYFCASSVSGGNHNEQFFGPGTRLTVL.

The chain carries TRBV19 and TRBJ2-2; a possible D gene is TRBD1 (5 bases). From germline, CDR1 is LNHDA and CDR2 SQIVND (reference sequence). With 3 bases removed from V and 8 bases from J, the gap between germline ends came to 10 bases. The CDR3 runs to 13 residues. The CDR3 DNA follows: TGTGCCAGTAGTATTTGGCAGGGTGGGGAGCTGTTTTTT. It codes for CASSIWQGGELFF. Together with reference TRBV19 and TRBJ2-2, the CDR3 gives the full variable domain: DGGITQSPKYLFRKEGQNVTLSCEQNLNHDAMYWYRQDPGQGLRLIYYSQIVNDFQKGDIAEGYSVSREKKESFPLTVTSAQKNPTAFYLCASSIWQGGELFFGEGSRLTVL.

The chain links TRBV6-5 to TRBJ2-1, with 7 bases identical to TRBD2. The CDR3 sequence is 13 residues long. The junction had 4 bases not matched to a gene; V was cut back by 2 bases and J by 9 bases. Germline assignment: CDR1 MNHEY and CDR2 SVGAGI. Written as DNA, the CDR3 is TGTGCCAGCAGTTACGGGCGGGAGACTGAGCAGTTCTTC. As protein: CASSYGRETEQFF.

V usage is TRBV2 and J usage is TRBJ1-4, with D possibly being TRBD1 (5 bases). This CDR3 has 14 residues. The germline gives CDR1 SNHLY, CDR2 FYNNEI. The germline V and J ends were trimmed by 3 bases and 6 bases, with 11 bases remaining between them. The CDR3 DNA reads as TGTGCCAGCAGTGAGGCTGGGGGGTATGAAAAACTGTTTTTT. It specifies CASSEAGGYEKLFF.

The chain uses TRBV7-2 and TRBJ2-3; 7 nucleotides agree with TRBD2. The CDR3 is 16 residues long. CDR1 SGHTA and CDR2 FQGNSA come from the germline V gene. The J segment lost 2 bases and the V segment lost 4 bases, leaving 9 bases of the junction unmatched. This CDR3 reads CASSSPSGSYTDTQYF. CDR3 nucleotides: TGTGCCAGCAGCTCCCCTAGCGGATCCTACACAGATACGCAGTATTTT.

The V and J genes are TRBV27 and TRBJ2-3; the match to TRBD1 covers 10 bases. There are 16 residues in the CDR3. J lost 2 bases, V lost 6 bases, and 8 bases had no gene match. Germline values: CDR1 MNHEY, CDR2 SMNVEV (reference sequence). The CDR3 here is CASSLQGQGLTDTQYF. Here the CDR3 DNA reads TGTGCCAGCAGCCTACAGGGACAGGGGCTCACAGATACGCAGTATTTT.

V gene TRBV6-1 combines with J gene TRBJ1-3, with TRBD1 identical over 11 bases. Germline V gene data show CDR1 as MNHNS and CDR2 as SASEGT. This CDR3 has 18 amino acids. V was clipped by 1 base and J by 4 bases; unmatched bases: 9. This CDR3 reads CASSEDLGQGESGNTIYF. The CDR3 region has the DNA TGTGCCAGCAGTGAAGATTTGGGACAGGGGGAATCAGGAAACACCATATATTTT.

J is TRBJ2-1 and V is TRBV29-1; 7 positions match TRBD2. The CDR3 totals 16 residues. Per germline, CDR1 SQVTM and CDR2 ANQGSEA. V was clipped by 4 bases and J by 1 base; unmatched bases: 10. CDR3 region: CSVGDRRGNSYNEQFF. In DNA form, the CDR3 reads TGCAGCGTTGGAGATAGGCGGGGGAATTCCTACAATGAGCAGTTCTTC.

The J gene is TRBJ1-1, the V gene TRBV11-2; the match to TRBD1 covers 7 bases. The V and J ends lost 3 bases and 0 bases, in that order; junction bases with no gene match: 1. Per the germline V gene, CDR1 is SGHAT and CDR2 is FQNNGV. There are 14 residues in the CDR3. The CDR3 spells CASSLGQMNTEAFF. DNA for the CDR3: TGTGCCAGCAGCTTGGGACAGATGAACACTGAAGCTTTCTTT.

The chain uses TRBV6-5 and TRBJ2-1; the D gene is possibly TRBD1 (5 bases). Germline V gene sequence: CDR1 MNHEY, CDR2 SVGAGI. The CDR3 totals 14 residues. Trimming stripped 4 bases from V and 7 bases from J, with 14 bases between. The CDR3 loop reads CASSSPAPGNEQFF. The CDR3, as DNA: TGTGCCAGCAGTTCACCAGCCCCAGGGAATGAGCAGTTCTTC.

The chain recombines TRBV24-1 with TRBJ2-1, with 8 bases fitting TRBD2. The CDR3 sequence is 15 residues long. The germline V gene encodes CDR1 KGHDR and CDR2 SFDVKD. With V trimmed by 5 bases and J by 3 bases, 5 bases remained unmatched. The DNA of the CDR3 is TGTGCCACCAGTGCGGCGGGAGGAAACTACAATGAGCAGTTCTTC. It translates to CATSAAGGNYNEQFF.

The chain couples TRBV4-1 to TRBJ1-2; no definite D call. The CDR3 consists of 16 residues. The V gene's germline CDR1 is MGHRA and CDR2 YSYEKL. The V end lost 1 base, the J end lost 4 bases, and 16 bases lay between the germline ends. CDR3 in DNA: TGCGCCAGCAGCCAAGGTCGGGCAGGAGGCGTCTATGGCTACACCTTC. Translation: CASSQGRAGGVYGYTF.

The chain employs TRBV11-2 and TRBJ1-2; TRBD1 matches 8 bases. V lost 0 bases to trimming and J lost 4 bases; unmatched junction nucleotides: 7. CDR1 and CDR2 (germline): SGHAT, FQNNGV. The CDR3 sequence is 16 residues long. CDR3 region: CASSLEGDRGSYGYTF. The DNA of the CDR3 is TGTGCCAGCAGCTTAGAGGGTGACAGGGGAAGCTATGGCTACACCTTC.